These 11 T cell receptor beta chains originate from one sample sequenced in a study of blood T cell repertoires in COVID-19. Generated by immunoSEQ multiplex PCR, the TCRdb table keeps only in-frame clones and is missing some. Here the sample spans approximately 97,000 clones, approximately 85% being singletons. The specimen sequenced was peripheral blood. The source is a human donor in a cohort sampled during active COVID-19.

This clone was counted a single time. This chain connects TRBV6-1 to TRBJ2-3; TRBD2 is a possible D gene (6 bases). Germline CDR1 is MNHNS and CDR2 is SASEGT. The CDR3 sequence is 18 residues long. V lost 0 bases to trimming and J lost 4 bases, with 20 bases between them. In nucleotides, the CDR3 is TGTGCCAGCAGTGAAGCGGGCATGGGCGGGGTGGTGGCAGATACGCAGTATTTT. It yields the protein CASSEAGMGGVVADTQYF.

The chain has TRBV19 and TRBJ1-3; no definite D call. V lost 7 bases, J lost 0 bases, and 10 bases lay in between. CDR1 and CDR2 from the germline V gene are LNHDA and SQIVND (reference sequence). This CDR3 is 14 amino acids long. Here the CDR3 DNA reads TGTGCCAGTAACCTGGGAGGCTCTGGAAACACCATATATTTT. This translates into CASNLGGSGNTIYF.

V is TRBV4-3 and J is TRBJ1-2; D is ambiguous. Trimming cost V 0 bases and J 6 bases, with 20 bases left between them. The CDR3 is 17 amino acids. CDR1 and CDR2 from the germline V gene are LGHNA and YSLEER. The CDR3 sequence: CASSQDRRGGIKNGYTF. The CDR3 DNA sequence: TGCGCCAGCAGCCAAGATCGACGGGGTGGAATTAAGAATGGCTACACCTTC.

On this clone: Additional DNA sequences in this sample encode the identical CDR3. CDR3 sequence (DNA): TGTGCCAGCAGCCGTGGGGGGGGGAGGACTGAAGCTTTCTTT. Translated, it gives CASSRGGGRTEAFF. V and J are TRBV3-1 (or the pseudogene TRBV3-2) and TRBJ1-1, with a tentative D call TRBD1 (5 bases). Germline loops: CDR1 LGHDT, CDR2 YNNKEL (reference sequence). V was cut by 4 bases and J by 5 bases, with 14 bases left in between. The CDR3 is made up of 14 amino acids.

The rearrangement joins TRBV6-5 to TRBJ2-3; perhaps TRBD2 as D (5 bases). Germline V gene data show CDR1 as MNHEY and CDR2 as SVGAGI. The length of the CDR3 is 10 residues. The ends were cut back, 6 bases at V and 11 bases at J, with 9 bases in the middle. CDR3 residues: CASSRGKQYF. In nucleotides, the CDR3 is TGTGCCAGCAGCCGGGGTAAGCAGTATTTT.

The chain combines TRBV27 with TRBJ1-3; D is unclear. The V gene lost 3 bases and the J gene lost 4 bases, with 7 bases spanning the gap. The CDR3 spans 13 residues. The germline V gene encodes CDR1 MNHEY and CDR2 SMNVEV (reference sequence). CDR3 amino acids: CASSFDGGNTIYF. CDR3 coding DNA: TGTGCCAGCAGTTTTGACGGGGGAAACACCATATATTTT.

The rearrangement uses TRBV6-2 or TRBV6-3 and TRBJ2-7, with TRBD1 matching 9 bases. From germline, CDR1 is MNHEY and CDR2 SVGEGT. The V and J ends lost 0 bases and 2 bases, in that order; junction bases with no gene match: 5. This CDR3 is built from 16 residues. The CDR3 DNA reads as TGTGCCAGCAGTTACTCGGGACAGGGACCCACCTACGAGCAGTACTTC. Translating it yields CASSYSGQGPTYEQYF.

V usage is TRBV7-2 and J usage is TRBJ2-7, with 10 nucleotides matching TRBD2. Per germline, CDR1 SGHTA and CDR2 FQGNSA. The CDR3 spans 15 residues. Trimming took 5 bases from V and 4 from J; bases not matched to a gene: 8. In DNA form, the CDR3 reads TGTGCCAGCAGCCGTAGCGGGGGGTCGGGGTACGAGCAGTACTTC. The encoded protein is CASSRSGGSGYEQYF.

J is TRBJ2-3 and V is TRBV13, with 9 bases matching TRBD2. Germline V gene data show CDR1 as PRHDT and CDR2 as FYEKMQ (reference sequence). This CDR3 comprises 16 residues. V lost 4 bases and J lost 1; bases outside the gene matches: 6. CDR3 in amino acids: CASSSYERGGTDTQYF. DNA of the CDR3: TGTGCCAGCAGCTCGTATGAGCGGGGGGGCACAGATACGCAGTATTTT.

The chain employs TRBV30 and TRBJ1-3; no definite D call. Germline V lookup: CDR1 GTSNPN, CDR2 SVGIG (reference sequence). CDR3 length equals 13 residues. The V and J ends lost 4 bases and 2 bases respectively, with 9 bases between them. The CDR3 here is CAWKAGPGNTIYF. Written as DNA, the CDR3 is TGTGCCTGGAAGGCGGGCCCTGGAAACACCATATATTTT.

The J gene is TRBJ2-3, the V gene TRBV15, with TRBD2 matching over 12 bases. Germline loops: CDR1 LNHNV, CDR2 YYDKDF (reference sequence). With V trimmed by 3 bases and J by 3 bases, 4 bases remained unmatched. This CDR3 is 16 amino acids long. The CDR3 reads CATSSGLAGTTDTQYF. In DNA form, the CDR3 reads TGTGCCACCAGCAGTGGACTAGCGGGAACAACAGATACGCAGTATTTT.